This T cell receptor (beta chain) was recorded in a study of T cells in Graves' hyperthyroidism and ophthalmopathy. The CDR3 is made up of 14 amino acids. Germline values: CDR1 LNHDA, CDR2 SQIVND (reference sequence). The V and J ends lost 5 bases and 4 bases respectively, with 12 bases between them. The source material, RNA transcripts, was used to amplify TCR beta CDR3 regions. The HTBI primer set served for first-round RT-PCR of the TCR CDR3. MiXCR, applied by TCRdb to the multiplex PCR reads, yields one record per CDR3 protein. The sample yields fewer than 200,000 distinct CDR3 sequences, around 8.9% seen once. This clonotype was counted between two and nine times. Blood dates from first hyperthyroidism diagnosis, before any ophthalmopathy symptoms. The authors took PBMCs from 10 ml fresh peripheral blood.

This receptor was taken from a woman under 30 with Graves' hyperthyroidism that later progressed to Graves' ophthalmopathy. The chain is built from TRBV19 and TRBJ2-1, with D perhaps TRBD2 (6 bases). Sequencing was performed on blood. CDR3 bases: TGTGCCAGTAGTGAGGGACTGGAATACAATGAGCAGTTCTTC. It translates to CASSEGLEYNEQFF.